This T cell receptor beta chain was observed in a study of PD-L1 blockade in urothelial cancer. The ends were cut back, 8 bases at V and 0 bases at J, with 14 bases in the middle. Germline V CDR1 and CDR2: SNHLY, FYNNEI. The length of the CDR3 is 14 residues. Clones were sequenced by immunoSEQ multiplex PCR, and TCRdb holds only the in-frame ones, with some missing. Of some 110,000 clones in the sample, under 95% were seen once. Study findings and constraints: Below-median pretreatment blood TCR clonality predicted better survival.

The time point here: peripheral blood 6 weeks after treatment start. This clone has just one count. Its antigen is currently unknown. The gene calls are TRBV2 and TRBJ2-7, with D perhaps TRBD1 (5 bases). The material sequenced was PBMCs, taken around atezolizumab (anti-PD-L1) treatment. This receptor was obtained from a man in his sixties with urothelial cancer. CDR3 coding DNA: TGTGCCAGCGCGCAGGGTTCTTACTCCTACGAGCAGTACTTC. Its protein product is CASAQGSYSYEQYF.